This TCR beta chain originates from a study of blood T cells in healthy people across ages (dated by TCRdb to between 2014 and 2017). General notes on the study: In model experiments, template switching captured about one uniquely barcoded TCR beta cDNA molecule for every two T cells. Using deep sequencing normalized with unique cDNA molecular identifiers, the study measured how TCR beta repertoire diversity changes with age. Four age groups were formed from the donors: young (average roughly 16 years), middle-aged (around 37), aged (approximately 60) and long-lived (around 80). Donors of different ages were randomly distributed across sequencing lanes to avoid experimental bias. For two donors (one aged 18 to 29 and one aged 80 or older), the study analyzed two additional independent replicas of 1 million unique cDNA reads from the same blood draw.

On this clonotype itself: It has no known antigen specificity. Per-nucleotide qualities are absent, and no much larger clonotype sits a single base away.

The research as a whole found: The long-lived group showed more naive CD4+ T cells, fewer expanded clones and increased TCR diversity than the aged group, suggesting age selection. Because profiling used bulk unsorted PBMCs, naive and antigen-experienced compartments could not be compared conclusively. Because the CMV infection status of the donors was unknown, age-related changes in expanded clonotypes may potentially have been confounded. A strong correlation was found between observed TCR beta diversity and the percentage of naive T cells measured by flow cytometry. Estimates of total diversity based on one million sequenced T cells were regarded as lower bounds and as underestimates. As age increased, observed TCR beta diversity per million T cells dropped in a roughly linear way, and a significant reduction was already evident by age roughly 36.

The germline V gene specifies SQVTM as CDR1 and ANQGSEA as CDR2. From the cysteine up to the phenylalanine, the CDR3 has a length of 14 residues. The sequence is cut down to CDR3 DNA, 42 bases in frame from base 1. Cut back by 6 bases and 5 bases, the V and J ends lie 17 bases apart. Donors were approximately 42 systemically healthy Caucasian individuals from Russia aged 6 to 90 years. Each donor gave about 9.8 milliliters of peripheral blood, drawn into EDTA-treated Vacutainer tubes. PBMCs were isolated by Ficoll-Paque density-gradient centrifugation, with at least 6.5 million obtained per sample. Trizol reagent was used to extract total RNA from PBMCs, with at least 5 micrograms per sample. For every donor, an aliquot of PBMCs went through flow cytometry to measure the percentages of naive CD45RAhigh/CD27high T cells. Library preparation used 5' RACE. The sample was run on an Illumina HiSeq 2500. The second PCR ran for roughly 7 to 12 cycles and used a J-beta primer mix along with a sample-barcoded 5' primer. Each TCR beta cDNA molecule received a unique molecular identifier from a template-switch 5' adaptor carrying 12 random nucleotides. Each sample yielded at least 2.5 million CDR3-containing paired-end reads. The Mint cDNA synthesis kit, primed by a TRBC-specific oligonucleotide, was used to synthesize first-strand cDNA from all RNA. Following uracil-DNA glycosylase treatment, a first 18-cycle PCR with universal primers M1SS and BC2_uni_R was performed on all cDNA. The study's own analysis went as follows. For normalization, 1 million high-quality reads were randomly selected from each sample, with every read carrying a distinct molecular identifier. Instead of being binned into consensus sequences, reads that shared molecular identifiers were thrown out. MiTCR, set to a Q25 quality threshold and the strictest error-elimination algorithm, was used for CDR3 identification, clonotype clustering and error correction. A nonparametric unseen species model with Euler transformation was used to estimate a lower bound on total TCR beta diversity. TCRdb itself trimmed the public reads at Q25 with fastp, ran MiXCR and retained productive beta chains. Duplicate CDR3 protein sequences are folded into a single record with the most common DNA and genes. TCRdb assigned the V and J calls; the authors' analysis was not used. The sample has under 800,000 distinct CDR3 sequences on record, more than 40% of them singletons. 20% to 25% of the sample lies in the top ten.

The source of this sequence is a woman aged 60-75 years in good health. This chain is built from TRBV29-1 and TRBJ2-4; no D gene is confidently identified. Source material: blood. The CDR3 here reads CSVLVYTRENIQYF. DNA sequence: TGCAGCGTGTTAGTGTACACCCGTGAAAACATTCAGTACTTC.